The 27 T cell receptor beta chains below all came from one sample that was sequenced in a study of blood T cell repertoires in COVID-19. TCRdb keeps only in-frame clones here, not all; method: immunoSEQ multiplex PCR. The sample gives approximately 25,000 clones, under 85% of which show up once; over 6.5% is in the top ten. What was sequenced was peripheral blood. The receptor source for this set is a man in his forties or fifties with COVID-19, enrolled during active disease.

V gene TRBV19 combines with J gene TRBJ1-1; 8 nucleotides match TRBD1. Germline-derived CDR1 and CDR2 are LNHDA and SQIVND (reference sequence). The V gene end was trimmed by 2 bases and the J gene end by 5 bases; junction bases not matched to a gene: 4. The CDR3 extends over 14 amino acids. The CDR3 DNA follows: TGTGCCAGTAGTATAAGGACAGGGATGACTGAAGCTTTCTTT. This sequence encodes CASSIRTGMTEAFF.

This clone was counted only a few times. V gene TRBV5-1 combines with J gene TRBJ2-1, with 7 bases aligning to TRBD2. Germline CDR1 SGHRS, CDR2 YFSETQ. The CDR3 has 13 residues. The junction had 4 bases not matched to a gene; V was cut back by 0 bases and J by 10 bases. The CDR3 sequence: CASSLGREREQFF. The CDR3 DNA reads TGCGCCAGCAGCTTGGGGCGGGAGAGAGAGCAGTTCTTC. Drawing the rest from reference TRBV5-1 and TRBJ2-1, the complete variable domain is KAGVTQTPRYLIKTRGQQVTLSCSPISGHRSVSWYQQTPGQGLQFLFEYFSETQRNKGNFPGRFSGRQFSNSRSEMNVSTLELGDSALYLCASSLGREREQFFGPGTRLTVL.

J is TRBJ2-3 and V is TRBV5-4; D is undetermined. Germline-derived CDR1 and CDR2 are SGHNT and YYREEE (reference sequence). There are 12 residues in the CDR3. The V and J ends lost 4 bases and 2 bases respectively, with 5 bases between them. Written as DNA, the CDR3 is TGTGCCAGCAGCCGTAACACAGATACGCAGTATTTT. Its protein is CASSRNTDTQYF.

This clone was recorded a few times. This chain uses TRBV2 with TRBJ2-3; 8 bases match TRBD1. The CDR3 length is 12 residues. Germline CDR1 and CDR2: SNHLY and FYNNEI. Germline trimming cut 9 bases from V and 4 bases from J; bases unmatched to any gene: 3. The CDR3 spells CASEGQADTQYF. CDR3 DNA: TGTGCCAGTGAGGGACAGGCAGATACGCAGTATTTT.

In its sample, this clone was seen a few times. V gene TRBV6-5 combines with J gene TRBJ1-2; weak D call: TRBD1 (5 bases). The germline V and J ends were trimmed by 7 bases and 0 bases, with 12 bases remaining between them. Germline-derived CDR1 and CDR2 are MNHEY and SVGAGI. CDR3 size: 14 residues. As DNA, the CDR3 is TGTGCCAGCAAAGGGGCTGGGGCTAACTATGGCTACACCTTC. Translated, it gives CASKGAGANYGYTF.

About this clone itself: The same CDR3 is also encoded by other DNA sequences in this sample. V usage is TRBV6-1 and J usage is TRBJ1-5; D uncertain. There are 15 residues in the CDR3. V lost 2 bases to trimming and J lost 1 base, with 9 bases between them. Germline V CDR1 and CDR2: MNHNS, SASEGT. CDR3 in DNA: TGTGCCAGCAGTGAACAGGTGTTCAGCAATCAGCCCCAGCATTTT. Translated, it gives CASSEQVFSNQPQHF.

This rearrangement joins TRBV5-5 to TRBJ1-2, with D maybe TRBD1 (5 bases). Germline assignment: CDR1 SGHKS and CDR2 YYEKEE (reference sequence). V lost 5 bases and J lost 8, with 13 bases in between. This CDR3 is 12 amino acids long. The CDR3 reads CASSFLGRGYTF. DNA of the CDR3: TGTGCCAGCAGTTTCCTGGGGCGCGGCTACACCTTC.

V gene TRBV6-6 combines with J gene TRBJ1-2; 8 bases map to TRBD1. The V gene end was trimmed by 2 bases and the J gene end by 3 bases; junction bases not matched to a gene: 2. The CDR3 has 14 amino acids. Germline-derived CDR1 and CDR2 are MNHNY and SVGAGI (reference sequence). This CDR3 is CASSYAGGDYGYTF. The CDR3 coding sequence is TGTGCCAGCAGTTACGCAGGGGGCGACTATGGCTACACCTTC.

The genes are TRBV5-1 and TRBJ2-5, with a tentative D call TRBD1 (6 bases). The germline V and J ends were trimmed by 3 bases and 4 bases, with 10 bases remaining between them. The CDR3 extends over 13 amino acids. Germline CDR1 reads SGHRS; CDR2 reads YFSETQ. The CDR3 loop reads CASSSRQVETQYF. The CDR3 bases are TGCGCCAGCAGCTCCCGACAGGTAGAGACCCAGTACTTC.

The chain joins TRBV7-6 to TRBJ2-3, with 7 bases matching TRBD2. CDR3 length: 16 residues. The ends lost 1 base at V and 0 bases at J; junction bases unmatched: 4. CDR1 is SGHVS, CDR2 FNYEAQ, per germline. CDR3 sequence reads: CASSLVASGSTDTQYF. The CDR3 coding sequence is TGTGCCAGCAGCTTAGTGGCTAGCGGAAGCACAGATACGCAGTATTTT.

The V and J genes are TRBV28 and TRBJ1-5; D not certain. Germline CDR1 is MDHEN and CDR2 is SYDVKM. The V end lost 6 bases, the J end lost 1 base, and 13 bases lay between the germline ends. The CDR3 has 15 amino acids. The CDR3, as DNA: TGTGCCAGCAGAACAACCCTGGGCAGCAATCAGCCCCAGCATTTT. It yields the protein CASRTTLGSNQPQHF.

V and J are TRBV10-2 and TRBJ1-2; no clear D gene. This CDR3 is built from 14 residues. V dropped 0 bases and J dropped 8 bases, with 13 bases sitting between them. Germline CDR1 reads WSHSY; CDR2 reads SAAADI. The CDR3 DNA sequence: TGCGCCAGCAGTGAGTCGGCAGGCCTGGCCGGCTACACCTTC. Translating it yields CASSESAGLAGYTF.

The chain joins TRBV19 to TRBJ1-3, with TRBD1 as a possible D gene (6 bases). Looked up from germline, CDR1 is LNHDA and CDR2 is SQIVND (reference sequence). Trimming took 11 bases from V and 0 from J, leaving 20 bases between them. CDR3 length: 16 residues. The CDR3 DNA reads TGTGCCTCTAGAGGGGCAGGGGCGTCCTCTGGAAACACCATATATTTT. It encodes CASRGAGASSGNTIYF.

The V call is TRBV5-1, the J call TRBJ2-3; D may be TRBD1 (5 bases). The CDR3 consists of 14 residues. Trimming took off 0 bases at V and 3 bases at J, with 8 bases between the two ends. CDR1 is SGHRS and CDR2 is YFSETQ in the germline V gene. CDR3 DNA sequence: TGCGCCAGCAGCTTGGGAAGGGGTACAGATACGCAGTATTTT. Residues: CASSLGRGTDTQYF.

This sequence joins TRBV23-1 and TRBJ2-1, with TRBD2 as a possible D gene (5 bases). TRBV23-1 is given ORF status, its function remaining uncertain. V lost 4 bases, J lost 0 bases, and 16 bases lay in between. The CDR3 length is 17 residues. The CDR3 nucleotides read TGCGCCAGCAGTCGCATTAACCGGGATAGCTCCTACAATGAGCAGTTCTTC. Protein: CASSRINRDSSYNEQFF.

V gene TRBV12-3 or TRBV12-4 combines with J gene TRBJ1-4, with D unclear. The V end was cut by 3 bases, the J end by 6 bases, with 8 bases between. CDR3 length equals 13 residues. The CDR3 loop reads CASSFGNDEKLFF. CDR3 nucleotide sequence: TGTGCCAGCAGTTTCGGGAACGATGAAAAACTGTTTTTT.

The chain carries TRBV5-5 and TRBJ2-7; 10 nucleotides agree with TRBD1. The junction had 5 bases not matched to a gene; V was cut back by 0 bases and J by 5 bases. Germline V gene sequence: CDR1 SGHKS, CDR2 YYEKEE (reference sequence). The CDR3 is 15 residues long. In nucleotides, the CDR3 is TGTGCCAGCAGCTTGGGGGGACAGGGGTGGAACGAGCAGTACTTC. This sequence encodes CASSLGGQGWNEQYF. Using reference TRBV5-5 and TRBJ2-7 for the parts outside the CDR3, the full variable domain is DAGVTQSPTHLIKTRGQQVTLRCSPISGHKSVSWYQQVLGQGPQFIFQYYEKEERGRGNFPDRFSARQFPNYSSELNVNALLLGDSALYLCASSLGGQGWNEQYFGPGTRLTVT.

V gene TRBV29-1 combines with J gene TRBJ2-7; D perhaps matches TRBD1 (5 bases). V lost 4 bases and J 6 bases, leaving 7 bases between the germline ends. Germline assignment: CDR1 SQVTM and CDR2 ANQGSEA. The CDR3 contains 10 residues. CDR3 nucleotide sequence: TGCAGCGTTGTTCAGGGCGAGCAGTACTTC. Amino acid sequence: CSVVQGEQYF.

V usage is TRBV27 and J usage is TRBJ1-4; a weak D match, TRBD1 (5 bases). The CDR3 spans 12 residues. V lost 5 bases and J 13 bases, leaving 14 bases between the germline ends. CDR1 is MNHEY and CDR2 is SMNVEV in the germline V gene (reference sequence). The DNA of the CDR3 is TGTGCCAGCAGTCCTACGCAGGGTCTACTGTTTTTT. It is translated as CASSPTQGLLFF. The whole variable domain, filled in from reference TRBV27 and TRBJ1-4, reads EAQVTQNPRYLITVTGKKLTVTCSQNMNHEYMSWYRQDPGLGLRQIYYSMNVEVTDKGDVPEGYKVSRKEKRNFPLILESPSPNQTSLYFCASSPTQGLLFFGSGTQLSVL.

The V gene is TRBV6-5, the J gene TRBJ2-1, with 7 bases aligning to TRBD2. The germline V gene encodes CDR1 MNHEY and CDR2 SVGAGI. Losses at the gene ends were 5 bases for V and 4 bases for J; bases not matched to a gene: 8. This CDR3 is 15 amino acids long. CDR3 region: CASSRPGGYYNEQFF. In nucleotides, the CDR3 is TGTGCCAGCAGTAGACCCGGGGGGTATTACAATGAGCAGTTCTTC.

This clone was found once. This chain links TRBV18 with TRBJ2-7, with D perhaps TRBD1 (6 bases). Germline V gene sequence: CDR1 KGHSH, CDR2 LQKENI. The CDR3 has 14 amino acids. The germline V and J ends were trimmed by 3 bases and 7 bases, with 16 bases remaining between them. The CDR3 loop is CASSPPRDTSEQYF. The CDR3 region has the DNA TGTGCCAGCTCACCCCCCCGGGACACCTCGGAGCAGTACTTC. The variable domain in full, completed from reference TRBV18 and TRBJ2-7, reads NAGVMQNPRHLVRRRGQEARLRCSPMKGHSHVYWYRQLPEEGLKFMVYLQKENIIDESGMPKERFSAEFPKEGPSILRIQQVVRGDSAAYFCASSPPRDTSEQYFGPGTRLTVT.

The rearrangement links TRBV10-1 to TRBJ2-3; D is possibly TRBD1 (6 bases). The V end was cut by 5 bases, the J end by 4 bases, with 16 bases between. The CDR3 has 15 residues. The germline gives CDR1 WNHNN, CDR2 SYGVQD (reference sequence). CDR3 coding DNA: TGCGCCAGCAGTCCTATGCAGGGGTTGGCAGATACGCAGTATTTT. Translating gives CASSPMQGLADTQYF.

The CDR3 is CAWSRGGQETQYF. The CDR3 nucleotides read TGTGCCTGGAGTCGAGGGGGCCAAGAGACCCAGTACTTC. The chain joins TRBV30 to TRBJ2-5, with a tentative D call TRBD1 (6 bases). The CDR3 sequence is 13 residues long. The germline V gene encodes CDR1 GTSNPN and CDR2 SVGIG (reference sequence). Trimming left V 2 bases short and J 1 base short, with 8 bases between.

V is TRBV18 and J is TRBJ2-2; 11 bases agree with TRBD1. The CDR3 consists of 17 residues. With 3 bases clipped from V and 3 bases from J, the junction kept 6 bases outside the gene matches. Germline V lookup: CDR1 KGHSH, CDR2 LQKENI. The CDR3 DNA follows: TGTGCCAGCTCACCCGGACAGGGGGCAGGCGACACCGGGGAGCTGTTTTTT. Amino acid sequence: CASSPGQGAGDTGELFF.

The chain links TRBV28 to TRBJ1-1, with 12 positions matching TRBD1. The CDR3 spans 14 residues. Losses at the gene ends were 6 bases for V and 4 bases for J; bases not matched to a gene: 3. Germline V CDR1 and CDR2: MDHEN, SYDVKM. The CDR3 region has the DNA TGTGCCAGCAGGTGGGACAGGGGGCTCACTGAAGCTTTCTTT. Protein: CASRWDRGLTEAFF.

This clone occurred a few times. The genes are TRBV29-1 and TRBJ2-7, with TRBD1 matching 7 bases. The V gene end was trimmed by 4 bases and the J gene end by 4 bases; junction bases not matched to a gene: 4. CDR3 size: 12 residues. Germline V lookup: CDR1 SQVTM, CDR2 ANQGSEA. The CDR3 reads CSVGPTGYEQYF. As DNA, the CDR3 is TGCAGCGTTGGACCGACAGGGTACGAGCAGTACTTC.

The rearrangement links TRBV2 to TRBJ1-6; 9 bases fit TRBD1. The CDR3 is 18 residues long. CDR1 is SNHLY and CDR2 is FYNNEI in the germline V gene. V dropped 7 bases and J dropped 4; count of bases not matched to a gene: 14. The CDR3 spells CASNRDRGDYNYNSPLHF. For the CDR3, the DNA is TGTGCCAGCAATCGCGACAGGGGGGATTATAATTATAATTCACCCCTCCACTTT. Full variable domain (missing parts from reference TRBV2 and TRBJ1-6): EPEVTQTPSHQVTQMGQEVILRCVPISNHLYFYWYRQILGQKVEFLVSFYNNEISEKSEIFDDQFSVERPDGSNFTLKIRSTKLEDSAMYFCASNRDRGDYNYNSPLHFGNGTRLTVT.